These 8 T cell receptor beta chains were all obtained from the same sample, sequenced in a study of cytomegalovirus exposure and HLA in healthy donors listed by TCRdb under 2017. Receptors were amplified or captured by the immunoSEQ multiplex PCR assay. A mixture of 60 forward primers for TCR Vbeta segments and 13 reverse primers for TCR Jbeta segments was used in the multiplex PCR. TCRdb carries this immuneACCESS record with in-frame sequences only. Its versions omit some clonotypes, under half of them owing to an unresolved V gene in the studies checked, with the rest unexplained. A total of 150,000 to 200,000 clones appear in this sample, under 80% of them only once. Jointly, the top ten make up around 3.2% of the sample. Sequences were obtained from PBMCs. The receptor source for this set is a man aged 35 to 55 in good health and CMV-seronegative.

The rearrangement joins TRBV14 to TRBJ2-7; D perhaps matches TRBD1 (5 bases). V was cut by 1 base and J by 1 base, with 14 bases left in between. The CDR3 consists of 16 residues. Germline values: CDR1 SGHDN, CDR2 FVKESK. CDR3 bases: TGTGCCAGCAGCCAAGGACTCAGGGATCGATCCTACGAGCAGTACTTC. Translating it yields CASSQGLRDRSYEQYF.

The chain has TRBV5-6 and TRBJ1-2; tentatively, D is TRBD1 (5 bases). The CDR3 is 12 amino acids. V lost 4 bases to trimming and J lost 8 bases, with 12 bases between them. CDR1 and CDR2 (germline): SGHDT, YYEEEE. The CDR3 sequence: CASSATGLGYTF. CDR3 coding DNA: TGTGCCAGCAGCGCCACAGGTCTCGGCTACACCTTC.

This chain uses TRBV7-8 with TRBJ1-2, with D possibly being TRBD1 (5 bases). Trimming shortened V by 4 bases and J by 4 bases, and 16 bases separated the two germline ends. CDR3 length: 15 amino acids. Germline V gene data show CDR1 as SGHVS and CDR2 as FQNEAQ. The CDR3 here is CASSSSGGYTYGYTF. CDR3 DNA sequence: TGTGCCAGCAGCTCCTCGGGGGGGTACACCTATGGCTACACCTTC.

The chain has TRBV11-3 and TRBJ1-1; D gene ambiguous. The V end lost 4 bases, the J end lost 1 base, and 7 bases lay between the germline ends. The CDR3 totals 13 residues. CDR1 is SGHNT and CDR2 is YENEEA in the germline V gene. The CDR3 reads CASSSLRNTEAFF. For the CDR3, the DNA is TGTGCCAGCAGCTCGCTACGGAACACTGAAGCTTTCTTT.

The gene calls are TRBV5-1 and TRBJ2-2; 8 bases are shared with TRBD1. Germline CDR1 reads SGHRS; CDR2 reads YFSETQ. The CDR3 is made up of 16 amino acids. V trimming: 0 bases; J trimming: 2 bases; junction bases outside the gene matches: 3. The DNA of the CDR3 is TGCGCCAGCAGCTTGGCTCCAGGGGGCAACACCGGGGAGCTGTTTTTT. Translating it yields CASSLAPGGNTGELFF.

V gene TRBV27 combines with J gene TRBJ2-2; 8 bases are shared with TRBD2. V gave up 1 base and J gave up 0 bases; unmatched junction bases: 7. The CDR3 contains 18 residues. The germline gives CDR1 MNHEY, CDR2 SMNVEV (reference sequence). CDR3: CASSLWLAGNANTGELFF. The CDR3 nucleotides read TGTGCCAGCAGTTTATGGCTAGCGGGCAACGCGAACACCGGGGAGCTGTTTTTT.

This clone turned up a few times. The rearrangement links TRBV11-2 to TRBJ2-5, with D unclear. Germline CDR1 and CDR2: SGHAT and FQNNGV. The CDR3 has 15 residues. V was shortened by 3 bases and J by 2 bases, with 13 bases between the two germline ends. For the CDR3, the DNA is TGTGCCAGCAGCTTGAGCAGAGGATTACAAGAGACCCAGTACTTC. This codes for CASSLSRGLQETQYF.

The rearrangement uses TRBV30 and TRBJ2-2; 8 bases map to TRBD2. The CDR3 covers 14 residues. Germline assignment: CDR1 GTSNPN and CDR2 SVGIG (reference sequence). Trimming removed 2 bases from V and 3 bases from J; junction bases left unmatched: 2. Here the CDR3 reads CAWSSRGDTGELFF. In nucleotides, the CDR3 is TGTGCCTGGAGTTCGCGGGGGGACACCGGGGAGCTGTTTTTT.